This T cell receptor beta chain came from a study of OX40 agonist ivuxolimab in advanced cancers. The wider study: Patients received the agonistic anti-OX40 (CD134) antibody ivuxolimab. It was permissible to have had prior anti-PD-1, anti-PD-L1 or anti-CTLA-4 therapy, and over 35% had some. Regarding the study as a whole: Within 6 weeks, CD4+ and CD8+ blood T cells expanded clonally at 0.1 to 3.0 mg/kg.

Individuals having autoimmune disease history or systemic immunosuppression were not enrolled. Germline V lookup: CDR1 MDHEN, CDR2 SYDVKM. The V and J ends lost 3 bases and 6 bases respectively, with 9 bases between them. CDR3 length: 12 amino acids. The data were produced by immunoSEQ multiplex PCR, yet TCRdb's version contains in-frame clones alone and is incomplete. Of tens of thousands of clones listed, 85% are singletons. A remark on this clone: Its antigen is as yet unknown.

The receptor was isolated from an adult with an advanced solid tumor such as melanoma, head and neck, liver or kidney cancer. The J gene is TRBJ2-7, the V gene TRBV28; possible D gene TRBD2, 5 bases. This material consisted of CD4+ or CD8+ T cells sorted from blood, taken in a trial of the OX40 agonist ivuxolimab. In DNA form, the CDR3 reads TGTGCCAGCAGTTTCCGGGGTCGCGAGCAGTACTTC. Amino acid sequence: CASSFRGREQYF. Full variable domain (outside the CDR3, taken from reference TRBV28 and TRBJ2-7): DVKVTQSSRYLVKRTGEKVFLECVQDMDHENMFWYRQDPGLGLRLIYFSYDVKMKEKGDIPEGYSVSREKKERFSLILESASTNQTSMYLCASSFRGREQYFGPGTRLTVT.